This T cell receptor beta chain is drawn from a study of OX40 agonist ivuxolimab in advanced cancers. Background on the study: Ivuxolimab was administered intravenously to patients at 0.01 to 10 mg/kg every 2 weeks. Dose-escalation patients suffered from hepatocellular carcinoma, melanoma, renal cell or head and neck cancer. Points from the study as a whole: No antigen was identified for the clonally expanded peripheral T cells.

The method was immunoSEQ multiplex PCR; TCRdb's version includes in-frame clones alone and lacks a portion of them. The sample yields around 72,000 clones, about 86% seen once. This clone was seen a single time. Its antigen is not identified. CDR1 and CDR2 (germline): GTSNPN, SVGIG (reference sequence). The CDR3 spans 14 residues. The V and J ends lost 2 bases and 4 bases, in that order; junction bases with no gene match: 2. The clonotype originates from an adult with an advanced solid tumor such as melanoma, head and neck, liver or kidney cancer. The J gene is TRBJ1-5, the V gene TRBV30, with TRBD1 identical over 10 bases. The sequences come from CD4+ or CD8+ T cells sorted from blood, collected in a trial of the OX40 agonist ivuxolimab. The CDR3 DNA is TGTGCCTGGAGTAAGGGACAGGGGAATCAGCCCCAGCATTTT. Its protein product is CAWSKGQGNQPQHF.